Reported below is one T cell receptor (beta chain). This clonotype was counted only a few times. Its antigen is not yet known. Base qualities are not provided; no much larger clone lies one nucleotide away. The roughly 39 donors, aged about 6 to 95 years, were systemically healthy Caucasian individuals from Russia. Around 10 milliliters of peripheral blood were collected from each donor into EDTA-treated Vacutainer tubes. PBMCs were isolated by Ficoll-Paque density-gradient centrifugation, with at least 6 million obtained per sample. Trizol reagent was used to extract total RNA from the PBMCs, yielding at least 5 micrograms per sample. The percentages of naive CD45RAhigh/CD27high T cells were determined by flow cytometry on a PBMC aliquot from every donor. The library was obtained by 5' RACE. Reads for this sample came from an Illumina HiSeq 2500. A second PCR of about 6 to 11 cycles was run with a J-beta primer mix and a sample-barcoded 5' primer. A template-switch 5' adaptor carrying 12 random nucleotides introduced a unique molecular identifier onto each TCR beta cDNA molecule. Each sample yielded at least 2.5 million CDR3-containing paired-end reads. All of the RNA was converted into first-strand cDNA using the Mint cDNA synthesis kit, with a TRBC-specific oligonucleotide serving as the primer. After uracil-DNA glycosylase treatment, a first 18-cycle PCR used universal primers M1SS and BC2_uni_R on all cDNA. In the original analysis: For normalization, 1 million high-quality reads were randomly selected from each sample, with every read carrying a distinct molecular identifier. Instead of being binned into consensus sequences, reads with shared molecular identifiers were discarded. CDR3 identification, clonotype clustering and error correction used MiTCR with a Q25 quality threshold and the strictest error-elimination algorithm. A nonparametric unseen species model with Euler transformation was used to estimate a lower bound on total TCR beta diversity. TCRdb handled the public reads itself, with Q25 trimming in fastp and clone calling in MiXCR, and kept productive beta chains. One record per CDR3 amino acid sequence lists the most common genes and DNA. None of the V and J calls come from the authors' own analysis; TCRdb made them. The table for this sample lists 1,300,000 or so distinct CDR3 sequences; almost 60% of them were counted only once. Of the sample, approximately 7% falls within the top ten clones.

These data come from a study of blood T cells in healthy people across ages (dated by TCRdb to the mid-2010s). Regarding the study in general: In model experiments, template switching captured roughly one uniquely barcoded TCR beta cDNA molecule for every two T cells. Using the same blood draw, the study looked at two additional independent replicas of 1 million unique cDNA reads for two donors, one aged 18 to 29 and the other aged 80 or older. Four age groups were formed from the donors: young (average roughly 15 years), middle-aged (approximately 41), aged (roughly 58) and long-lived (around 80). Donors of different ages were randomly distributed across sequencing lanes to avoid experimental bias. Using deep sequencing normalized with unique cDNA molecular identifiers, the study measured how TCR beta repertoire diversity changes with age.

General study outcomes and caveats: Donor CMV infection status was unknown, potentially confounding age-related changes in expanded clonotypes. Observed TCR beta diversity per million T cells fell roughly linearly with age, and a significant reduction was already apparent by age roughly 41. Observed TCR beta diversity correlated strongly with the percentage of naive T cells measured by flow cytometry. Estimates of total diversity based on one million sequenced T cells were considered lower bounds and underestimates. Compared with the aged group, more naive CD4+ T cells, fewer expanded clones and increased TCR diversity were shown by the long-lived group, suggesting age selection. Bulk unsorted PBMC profiling prevented conclusive comparison of naive and antigen-experienced compartments.

V is reduced by 4 bases and J by 1 base, leaving a spacing of 13 bases between them. There are 15 amino acids in the CDR3, from cysteine to phenylalanine inclusive. Solely the CDR3 DNA is kept, with 45 bases framed from the first base. The germline V gene sets CDR1 to SQVTM and CDR2 to ANQGSEA. The clonotype originates from a young man in good health. Recombination linked TRBV29-1 to TRBJ2-2; the D segment could be TRBD2, given 6 matching bases. The material sequenced was blood. CDR3 reads: CSVVGPAGNTGELFF. In nucleotide form, the sequence is TGCAGCGTTGTGGGGCCAGCGGGGAACACCGGGGAGCTGTTTTTT.